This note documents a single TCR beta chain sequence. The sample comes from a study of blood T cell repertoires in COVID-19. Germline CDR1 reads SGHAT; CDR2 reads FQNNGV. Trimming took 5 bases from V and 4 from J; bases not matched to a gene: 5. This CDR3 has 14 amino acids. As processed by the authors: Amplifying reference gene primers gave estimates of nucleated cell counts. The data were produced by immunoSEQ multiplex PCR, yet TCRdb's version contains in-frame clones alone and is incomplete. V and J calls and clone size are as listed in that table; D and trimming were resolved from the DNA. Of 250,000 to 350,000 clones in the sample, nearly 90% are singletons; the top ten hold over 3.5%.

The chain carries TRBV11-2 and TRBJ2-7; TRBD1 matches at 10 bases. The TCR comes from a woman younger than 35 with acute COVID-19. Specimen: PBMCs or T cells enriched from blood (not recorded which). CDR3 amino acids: CASSRTGGTYEQYF. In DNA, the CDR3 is TGTGCCAGCAGCCGGACAGGGGGAACTTACGAGCAGTACTTC.